The entry that follows covers one T cell receptor beta chain sequence. The antigen remains unidentified. The PCR employed 60 Vbeta primers together with 13 Jbeta primers. Libraries were prepared by immunoSEQ multiplex PCR; TCRdb keeps only in-frame clonotypes and omits some of them. The top ten clones hold around 3.5% of a sample with some 110,000 clones, approximately 70% of them seen once. The data originate from a study of cytomegalovirus exposure and HLA in healthy donors. V lost 2 bases and J lost 3; bases outside the gene matches: 2. This CDR3 has 14 amino acids. Germline V CDR1 and CDR2: MDHEN, SYDVKM. The study's findings and limits: A list of more than 150 TCR beta chains associated with cytomegalovirus was given.

What was sequenced was PBMCs. This TCR came from a man between 25 and 39 years old in good health and CMV-seronegative. The chain combines TRBV28 with TRBJ2-7; TRBD2 aligns across 9 bases. The CDR3, as DNA: TGTGCCAGCAGTTTAGCGGGGGGGGTCTACGAGCAGTACTTC. The encoded protein is CASSLAGGVYEQYF.